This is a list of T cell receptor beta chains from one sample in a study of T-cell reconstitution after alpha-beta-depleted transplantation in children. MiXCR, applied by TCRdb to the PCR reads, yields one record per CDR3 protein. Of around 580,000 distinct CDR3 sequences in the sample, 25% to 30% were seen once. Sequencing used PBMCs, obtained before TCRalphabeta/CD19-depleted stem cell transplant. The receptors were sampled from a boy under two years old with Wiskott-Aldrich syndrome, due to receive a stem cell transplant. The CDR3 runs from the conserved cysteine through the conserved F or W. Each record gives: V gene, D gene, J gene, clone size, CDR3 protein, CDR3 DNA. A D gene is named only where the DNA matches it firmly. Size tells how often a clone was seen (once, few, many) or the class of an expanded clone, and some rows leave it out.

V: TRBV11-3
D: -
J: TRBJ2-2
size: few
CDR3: CASSTGLNTGELFF
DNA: TGTGCCAGCAGCACGGGGTTGAACACCGGGGAGCTGTTTTTT

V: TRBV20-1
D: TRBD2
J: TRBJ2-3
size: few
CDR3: CSASRLAGGTDTQYF
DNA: TGCAGTGCCTCCCGACTAGCGGGAGGCACAGATACGCAGTATTTT

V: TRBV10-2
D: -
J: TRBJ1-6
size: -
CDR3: CASRGLRNSPLHF
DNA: TGCGCCAGCAGGGGGCTTCGGAATTCACCCCTCCACTTT

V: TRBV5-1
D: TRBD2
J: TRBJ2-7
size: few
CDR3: CASSLRSGTRDEQYF
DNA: TGCGCCAGCAGCTTGCGGAGCGGGACTCGGGACGAGCAGTACTTC

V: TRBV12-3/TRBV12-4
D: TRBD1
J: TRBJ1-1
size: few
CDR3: CASSFGTGVTEAFF
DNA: TGTGCCAGCAGTTTCGGGACAGGGGTCACTGAAGCTTTCTTT

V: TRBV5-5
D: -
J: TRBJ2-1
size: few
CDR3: CASSNSGSSYNEQFF
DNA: TGTGCCAGCAGCAATTCAGGGAGCTCCTACAATGAGCAGTTCTTC

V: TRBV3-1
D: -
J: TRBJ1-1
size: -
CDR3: CASSQGWGIAFF
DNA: TGTGCCAGCAGCCAAGGATGGGGTATAGCTTTCTTT

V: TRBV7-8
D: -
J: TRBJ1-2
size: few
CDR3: CASSLVGPYFWYGYTF
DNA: TGTGCCAGCAGCTTAGTCGGTCCATATTTTTGGTATGGCTACACCTTC

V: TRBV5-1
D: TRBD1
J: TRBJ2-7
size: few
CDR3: CASSLTGGHRFAYEQYF
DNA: TGCGCCAGCAGCTTGACAGGGGGCCACCGTTTCGCCTACGAGCAGTACTTC

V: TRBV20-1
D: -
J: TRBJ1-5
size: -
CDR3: CSARAIGLSNQPQHF
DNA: TGCAGTGCTAGAGCCATAGGGCTCAGCAATCAGCCCCAGCATTTT

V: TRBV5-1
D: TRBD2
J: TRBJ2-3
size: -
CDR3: CASNSGLAGGGPTDTQYF
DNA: TGCGCCAGCAACTCCGGACTAGCGGGAGGGGGACCCACAGATACGCAGTATTTT

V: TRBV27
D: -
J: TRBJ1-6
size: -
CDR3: CASRPNRPNSYNSPLHF
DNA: TGTGCCAGCAGACCTAACCGACCGAACTCCTATAATTCACCCCTCCACTTT

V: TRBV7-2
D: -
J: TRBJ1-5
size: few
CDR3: CASSLDPINQPQHF
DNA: TGTGCCAGCAGCTTAGATCCCATAAATCAGCCCCAGCATTTT

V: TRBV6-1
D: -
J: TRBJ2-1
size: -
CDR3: CASSLKTTGNEQFF
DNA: TGTGCCAGCAGTCTGAAGACTACGGGAAATGAGCAGTTCTTC

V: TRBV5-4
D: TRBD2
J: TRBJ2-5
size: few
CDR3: CASSLPGLAGGPGKTQYF
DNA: TGTGCCAGCAGCTTGCCTGGACTAGCGGGAGGGCCGGGAAAGACCCAGTACTTC

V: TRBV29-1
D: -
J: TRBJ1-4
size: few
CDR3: CSVADVVGEKLFF
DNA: TGCAGCGTTGCCGACGTGGTGGGCGAAAAACTGTTTTTT

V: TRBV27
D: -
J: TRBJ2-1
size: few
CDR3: CASSSKGFYNEQFF
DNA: TGTGCCAGCAGTTCGAAAGGATTTTACAATGAGCAGTTCTTC

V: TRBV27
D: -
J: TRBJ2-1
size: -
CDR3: CASSLGGRVHEQFF
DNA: TGTGCCAGCAGTTTAGGGGGCAGGGTGCATGAGCAGTTCTTC

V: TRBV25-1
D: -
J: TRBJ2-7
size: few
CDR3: CASSEYQGMHF
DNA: TGTGCCAGCAGTGAATATCAGGGTATGCACTTC

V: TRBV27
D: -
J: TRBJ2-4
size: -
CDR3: CASSLTRAKNIQYF
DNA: TGTGCCAGCTCTCTAACGAGGGCCAAAAACATTCAGTACTTC

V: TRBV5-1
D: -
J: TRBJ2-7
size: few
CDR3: CASSLGTDSYEQYF
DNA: TGCGCCAGCAGCTTGGGGACAGACTCCTACGAGCAGTACTTC

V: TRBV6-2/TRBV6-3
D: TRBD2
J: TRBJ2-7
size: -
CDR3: CASKGLAYEQYF
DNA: TGTGCCAGCAAGGGACTAGCCTACGAGCAGTACTTC

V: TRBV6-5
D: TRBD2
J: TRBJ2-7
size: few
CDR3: CASSYSPSGSYEQYF
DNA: TGTGCCAGCAGTTACTCGCCTAGCGGGTCCTACGAGCAGTACTTC

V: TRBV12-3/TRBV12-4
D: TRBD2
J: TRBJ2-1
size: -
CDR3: CASSPRTSGSLGQFF
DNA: TGTGCCAGCAGTCCCCGGACTAGCGGGAGTCTAGGGCAGTTCTTC

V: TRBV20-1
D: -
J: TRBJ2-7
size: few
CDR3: CSARGGARAAYEQYF
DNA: TGCAGTGCTAGAGGGGGGGCCAGGGCGGCCTACGAGCAGTACTTC

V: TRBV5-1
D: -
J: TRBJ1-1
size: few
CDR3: CASTRGTGTEAFF
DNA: TGCGCCAGCACCAGGGGTACAGGCACTGAAGCTTTCTTT

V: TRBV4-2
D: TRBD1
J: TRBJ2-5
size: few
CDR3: CASSRVGTGQETQYF
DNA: TGTGCCAGCAGCCGTGTGGGGACAGGGCAAGAGACCCAGTACTTC

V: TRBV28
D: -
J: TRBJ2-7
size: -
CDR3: CASSEALLGIYEQYF
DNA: TGTGCCAGCAGCGAGGCCCTGCTGGGGATCTACGAGCAGTACTTC

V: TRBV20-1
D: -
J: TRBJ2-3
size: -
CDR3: CSAREVLVDTQYF
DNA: TGCAGTGCTCGAGAGGTGCTTGTAGATACGCAGTATTTT

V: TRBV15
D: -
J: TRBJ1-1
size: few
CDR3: CATSRDEIGDNTEAFF
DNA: TGTGCCACCAGCAGAGATGAAATCGGGGACAACACTGAAGCTTTCTTT

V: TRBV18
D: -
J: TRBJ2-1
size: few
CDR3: CASSPLKGLYNEQFF
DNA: TGTGCCAGCTCACCACTAAAAGGCCTCTACAATGAGCAGTTCTTC

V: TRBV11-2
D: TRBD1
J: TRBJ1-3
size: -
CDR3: CASSVRQGPLSGNTIYF
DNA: TGTGCCAGCAGCGTAAGACAGGGGCCACTCTCTGGAAACACCATATATTTT

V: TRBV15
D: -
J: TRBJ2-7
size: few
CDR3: CATSGGRGAYEQYF
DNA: TGTGCCACCTCCGGTGGGAGAGGGGCCTACGAGCAGTACTTC

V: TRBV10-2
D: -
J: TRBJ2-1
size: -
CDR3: CASSKNYEQFF
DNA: TGCGCCAGCAGTAAGAACTATGAGCAGTTCTTC

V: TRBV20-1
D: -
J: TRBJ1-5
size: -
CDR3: CSARAGAGNQPQHF
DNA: TGCAGTGCTAGAGCCGGGGCGGGCAATCAGCCCCAGCATTTT

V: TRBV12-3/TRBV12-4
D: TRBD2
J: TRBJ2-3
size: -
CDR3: CASSRTSGGTSTDTQYF
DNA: TGTGCCAGCAGTAGGACTAGCGGGGGAACTAGCACAGATACGCAGTATTTT

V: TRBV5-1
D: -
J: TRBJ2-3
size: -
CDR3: CASSRRTDTQYF
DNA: TGCGCCAGCAGCCGCAGGACAGATACGCAGTATTTT

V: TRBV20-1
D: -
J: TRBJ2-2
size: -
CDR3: CSASVQGNTGELFF
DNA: TGCAGTGCTAGCGTTCAGGGGAACACCGGGGAGCTGTTTTTT

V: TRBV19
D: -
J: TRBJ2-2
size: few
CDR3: CASSRQAALFGLGTGELFF
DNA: TGTGCCAGTAGTAGACAAGCGGCATTATTTGGCCTCGGCACCGGGGAGCTGTTTTTT

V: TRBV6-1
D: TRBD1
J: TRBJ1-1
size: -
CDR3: CASSAFQGAVLDTEAFF
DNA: TGTGCCAGCAGTGCCTTCCAGGGGGCAGTCCTCGACACTGAAGCTTTCTTT